These 8 T cell receptor beta chains were sequenced from one sample in a study of T cell responses to AZD1222 COVID-19 vaccine. TCRdb's table, derived via immunoSEQ multiplex PCR, lists solely in-frame clones and lacks some. The sample yields 95,000 to 110,000 clones, approximately 90% seen once. This material consisted of peripheral blood, taken 28 days after the second AZD1222 dose. These receptor sequences come from an adult who received the AZD1222 COVID-19 vaccine.

The chain links TRBV7-2 to TRBJ2-2; 9 nucleotides agree with TRBD1. V shed 5 bases and J 6 bases; nucleotides not matched to a gene: 16. The CDR3 sequence is 18 residues long. Germline values: CDR1 SGHTA, CDR2 FQGNSA. CDR3 region: CASSPPPTLGQGSGELFF. The DNA of the CDR3 is TGTGCCAGCAGCCCACCCCCAACCCTGGGACAGGGATCCGGGGAGCTGTTTTTT.

This clone was observed once. The V gene is TRBV19, the J gene TRBJ1-3; D remains unclear. The ends were cut back, 8 bases at V and 0 bases at J, with 8 bases in the middle. CDR1 LNHDA and CDR2 SQIVND come from the germline V gene (reference sequence). CDR3 length: 13 residues. CDR3 nucleotides: TGTGCCAGTGGACGGCTCTCTGGAAACACCATATATTTT. It encodes CASGRLSGNTIYF.

This rearrangement joins TRBV5-1 to TRBJ2-3; 9 bases fit TRBD2. Germline loops: CDR1 SGHRS, CDR2 YFSETQ. This CDR3 has 16 amino acids. V trimming: 4 bases; J trimming: 0 bases; junction bases outside the gene matches: 6. Here the CDR3 reads CASSREAGGSTDTQYF. The CDR3 DNA reads as TGCGCCAGCAGCAGGGAAGCGGGGGGTAGCACAGATACGCAGTATTTT.

The V call is TRBV7-2, the J call TRBJ2-5, with 7 bases that match TRBD1. V gave up 4 bases and J gave up 5 bases; unmatched junction bases: 4. CDR1 SGHTA and CDR2 FQGNSA come from the germline V gene. The CDR3 loop spans 13 amino acids. The CDR3 coding sequence is TGTGCCAGCAGCTCGCACAGGGGTGAGACCCAGTACTTC. Residues: CASSSHRGETQYF.

The V gene is TRBV28, the J gene TRBJ2-1; D is perhaps TRBD2 (5 bases). Deletions cut 6 bases from V and 5 bases from J, with 26 bases between. CDR3 size: 18 residues. CDR1 MDHEN and CDR2 SYDVKM come from the germline V gene. The CDR3 is CASSATITSSGPNNEQFF. For the CDR3, the DNA is TGTGCCAGCAGCGCCACGATAACCTCCAGCGGACCCAACAATGAGCAGTTCTTC.

The chain is built from TRBV29-1 and TRBJ2-5; 7 bases line up with TRBD2. Germline loops: CDR1 SQVTM, CDR2 ANQGSEA. The CDR3 is 12 residues long. V dropped 8 bases and J dropped 0; count of bases not matched to a gene: 3. CDR3 sequence: CSTGTNQETQYF. In DNA form, the CDR3 reads TGCAGCACCGGGACTAACCAAGAGACCCAGTACTTC.

J is TRBJ2-1 and V is TRBV18, with TRBD1 as a possible D gene (5 bases). Germline CDR1 reads KGHSH; CDR2 reads LQKENI. The CDR3 contains 14 residues. Trimming pared 0 bases from V and 15 bases from J, leaving 18 bases between. The DNA of the CDR3 is TGTGCCAGCTCACCACCCGCACAGGCCGTGGTGGTGTTCTTC. This sequence encodes CASSPPAQAVVVFF.

As regards this clone: The limits of the CDR3 on the DNA are not certain, so only TCRdb's listed CDR3 is given. This chain connects TRBV21-1 to TRBJ1-6; the D call in the table, TRBD1, was not verified against the DNA. TRBV21-1 is termed a pseudogene. The CDR3 numbers 18 amino acids, ends counted. CDR3 sequence reads: CASSAWGSGTGGNSPLHF.